This T cell receptor (beta chain) was observed in a study of CD8 T cells in Susac syndrome. Overall study context: At the time of blood draw, patients with Susac syndrome were therapy-naive, receiving corticosteroids, or receiving intravenous immunoglobulin alone.

Points on this clonotype: Its antigen is not identified.

Whole-study results and caveats: Expansion of clones was not seen in the CD4+ T cell repertoires of Susac syndrome.

Random hexamers were used to reverse transcribe the RNA input (about 0.45 to 1 ug). TCRdb called the immunoSEQ multiplex PCR reads again in MiXCR, with one record for every CDR3 protein. Among tens of thousands of distinct CDR3 sequences listed, roughly 91% were seen once. With V trimmed by 0 bases and J by 4 bases, 10 bases remained unmatched. The germline CDR1 and CDR2 sequences are SGHRS and YFSETQ. This CDR3 is built from 17 residues. The genes are TRBV5-1 and TRBJ2-5, with TRBD2 matching 9 bases. The sample taken for sequencing was CD4+ T cells from PBMCs. This receptor was identified in a human donor with Susac syndrome. The chain's CDR3 is CASSLGLADLRGETQYF. In DNA form, the CDR3 reads TGCGCCAGCAGCTTGGGACTAGCGGACCTAAGGGGAGAGACCCAGTACTTC.